The 32 T cell receptor beta chains listed next were all sequenced from one sample in a study of blood T cell repertoires in COVID-19 (dated by TCRdb to 2018 to 2020). The library was produced with the immunoSEQ multiplex PCR assay. Entries here come from immuneACCESS through TCRdb and include only in-frame sequences with V and J called. Some clones fail to appear in such tables; in the studies checked, an unresolved V gene covers under half of the shortfall, and the cause of the remainder is unknown. This sample is represented by 150,000 to 200,000 clones; 83% of them were singletons. The ten largest account for less than 2% of the sample. The sample consisted of peripheral blood. The receptors were gathered from a human donor in a cohort sampled during active COVID-19.

Concerning this clone itself: The same CDR3 is also encoded by other DNA sequences in this sample. V usage is TRBV7-2 and J usage is TRBJ2-7; 11 bases are a match to TRBD1. CDR1 SGHTA and CDR2 FQGNSA come from the germline V gene. V lost 0 bases to trimming and J lost 6 bases; unmatched junction nucleotides: 4. CDR3 size: 15 residues. The CDR3 DNA follows: TGTGCCAGCAGCTTAGCCGGACAGGGGGCGTCCGAGCAGTACTTC. Its translation: CASSLAGQGASEQYF.

The chain couples TRBV4-3 to TRBJ2-7; weak D call: TRBD2 (5 bases). The CDR3 runs to 15 residues. Germline CDR1 and CDR2: LGHNA and YSLEER. V lost 0 bases and J lost 7, with 16 bases in between. CDR3 residues: CASSQEGLAGEEQYF. The CDR3 DNA is TGCGCCAGCAGCCAAGAAGGGTTGGCCGGGGAGGAGCAGTACTTC.

V gene TRBV29-1 combines with J gene TRBJ2-7, with TRBD1 as a possible D gene (6 bases). V lost 4 bases and J lost 3, with 22 bases in between. The CDR3 length is 16 residues. From germline, CDR1 is SQVTM and CDR2 ANQGSEA. The CDR3 sequence: CSVAGSSREGDYEQYF. For the CDR3, the DNA is TGCAGCGTTGCCGGCAGTTCCCGAGAGGGGGACTACGAGCAGTACTTC.

The chain recombines TRBV27 with TRBJ2-7, with D possibly matching TRBD1 (6 bases). V gave up 4 bases and J gave up 5 bases, with 21 bases separating them. This CDR3 region has 16 residues. Per the germline V gene, CDR1 is MNHEY and CDR2 is SMNVEV (reference sequence). The CDR3 reads CASSSQGVPPDNEQYF. DNA for the CDR3: TGTGCCAGCAGTTCACAGGGAGTACCGCCAGACAACGAGCAGTACTTC.

The J gene is TRBJ1-4, the V gene TRBV19, with D unclear. V lost 6 bases, J lost 8 bases, and 16 bases lay in between. CDR3 length: 14 amino acids. Germline V CDR1 and CDR2: LNHDA, SQIVND (reference sequence). CDR3 coding DNA: TGTGCCAGTAGAGCGTCCAGGAGGAGGGAAAAACTGTTTTTT. This sequence encodes CASRASRRREKLFF. Combining the CDR3 with reference TRBV19 and TRBJ1-4 gives the whole variable domain DGGITQSPKYLFRKEGQNVTLSCEQNLNHDAMYWYRQDPGQGLRLIYYSQIVNDFQKGDIAEGYSVSREKKESFPLTVTSAQKNPTAFYLCASRASRRREKLFFGSGTQLSVL.

This chain links TRBV29-1 with TRBJ2-7; 9 bases match TRBD1. In germline, CDR1 is SQVTM, CDR2 ANQGSEA. J lost 7 bases, V lost 3 bases, and 10 bases had no gene match. This CDR3 comprises 14 residues. DNA for the CDR3: TGCAGCGTTGAGGGCGGGACAGGGCGGGATGAGCAGTACTTC. Residues: CSVEGGTGRDEQYF.

The CDR3 loop reads CAISEGRGRPQHF. The CDR3 DNA sequence: TGTGCCATCAGTGAGGGAAGGGGGAGGCCCCAGCATTTT. The J gene is TRBJ1-5, the V gene TRBV10-3; tentative D call: TRBD1 (6 bases). The germline CDR1 and CDR2 sequences are ENHRY and SYGVKD. V was trimmed by 2 bases and J by 9 bases, leaving 11 bases between them. This CDR3 comprises 13 residues.

The V gene is TRBV18, the J gene TRBJ2-7; possible D gene TRBD2, 6 bases. The V end lost 4 bases, the J end lost 5 bases, and 15 bases lay between the germline ends. The CDR3 totals 14 residues. Germline lookup yields CDR1 KGHSH and CDR2 LQKENI. Here the CDR3 reads CASSLAVVTDEQYF. Here the CDR3 DNA reads TGTGCCAGCTCACTAGCGGTAGTTACGGACGAGCAGTACTTC.

The CDR3: CASSFAGTGSYEQYF. DNA of the CDR3: TGTGCCAGCAGTTTTGCCGGGACAGGGTCCTACGAGCAGTACTTC. The rearrangement uses TRBV28 and TRBJ2-7, with TRBD1 identical over 9 bases. This CDR3 has 15 residues. In germline, CDR1 is MDHEN, CDR2 SYDVKM. J gave up 1 base and V 3 bases, and 4 bases lay outside the gene matches.

A single count supports this clone. The chain uses TRBV7-2 and TRBJ2-5; 7 bases match TRBD2. The CDR3 has 16 residues. CDR1 and CDR2 from the germline V gene are SGHTA and FQGNSA. The V segment lost 7 bases and the J segment 7 bases; nucleotides outside the gene matches: 18. The CDR3 DNA is TGTGCCAGCATACCCCCCGGGCTAGCGGAAAGCGCGACCCAGTACTTC. Protein product: CASIPPGLAESATQYF. Variable domain in full (rest from reference TRBV7-2 and TRBJ2-5): GAGVSQSPSNKVTEKGKDVELRCDPISGHTALYWYRQSLGQGLEFLIYFQGNSAPDKSGLPSDRFSAERTGGSVSTLTIQRTQQEDSAVYLCASIPPGLAESATQYFGPGTRLLVL.

The rearrangement joins TRBV27 to TRBJ1-6, with D possibly being TRBD1 (5 bases). V gave up 4 bases and J gave up 2 bases, with 9 bases separating them. The CDR3 consists of 15 residues. CDR1 and CDR2 from the germline V gene are MNHEY and SMNVEV (reference sequence). CDR3 region: CASSSDRTYNSPLHF. DNA for the CDR3: TGTGCCAGCAGTTCCGACAGAACCTATAATTCACCCCTCCACTTT.

The genes are TRBV10-2 and TRBJ2-7, with D possibly matching TRBD1 (6 bases). The CDR3 loop spans 15 amino acids. Trimming pared 0 bases from V and 6 bases from J, leaving 15 bases between. Germline V gene data show CDR1 as WSHSY and CDR2 as SAAADI. CDR3 in amino acids: CASSESTRQALEQYF. CDR3 sequence (DNA): TGCGCCAGCAGTGAGTCCACAAGACAGGCCCTCGAGCAGTACTTC.

This chain joins TRBV19 and TRBJ2-2; 7 bases match TRBD2. This CDR3 has 16 residues. The junction had 14 bases not matched to a gene; V was cut back by 6 bases and J by 7 bases. CDR1 LNHDA and CDR2 SQIVND come from the germline V gene (reference sequence). The CDR3 protein is CASRNRASGRDGELFF. The DNA for the CDR3 is TGTGCCAGTAGGAATCGGGCTAGCGGAAGGGACGGGGAGCTGTTTTTT. The complete variable domain, with remaining parts taken from reference TRBV19 and TRBJ2-2, reads DGGITQSPKYLFRKEGQNVTLSCEQNLNHDAMYWYRQDPGQGLRLIYYSQIVNDFQKGDIAEGYSVSREKKESFPLTVTSAQKNPTAFYLCASRNRASGRDGELFFGEGSRLTVL.

This chain joins TRBV7-2 and TRBJ1-1; tentatively, D is TRBD1 (6 bases). The length of the CDR3 is 14 residues. Germline V gene lookup returns CDR1 SGHTA and CDR2 FQGNSA. Between the trimmed V and J ends, which lost 3 bases and 4 bases, there was a span of 12 bases. For the CDR3, the DNA is TGTGCCAGCAGCTTGGGGGGGGGCCCCACTGAAGCTTTCTTT. Protein: CASSLGGGPTEAFF.

The rearrangement joins TRBV25-1 to TRBJ1-3, with 12 bases lining up with TRBD1. This CDR3 has 17 amino acids. The germline V gene encodes CDR1 MGHDK and CDR2 SYGVNS. Trimming took 5 bases from V and 8 from J; bases not matched to a gene: 13. In DNA, the CDR3 is TGTGCCAGCAGTCCCCGGGACAGGGGGCGCCGGGCGGACACCATATATTTT. Encoded protein: CASSPRDRGRRADTIYF.

In this sample, this clone turned up a few times. This chain links TRBV10-1 with TRBJ2-7, with no clear D. Germline loops: CDR1 WNHNN, CDR2 SYGVQD (reference sequence). V was shortened by 2 bases and J by 3 bases, with 8 bases between the two germline ends. CDR3 length: 13 amino acids. CDR3 DNA: TGCGCCAGCAGTGAGGGCGGTCTCTACGAGCAGTACTTC. It encodes CASSEGGLYEQYF.

The chain recombines TRBV4-2 with TRBJ2-5; 13 bases match TRBD2. The CDR3 totals 16 residues. J lost 5 bases, V lost 1 base, and 4 bases had no gene match. Germline values: CDR1 LGHNA, CDR2 YNFKEQ. CDR3 sequence reads: CASSQGTSGGGETQYF. The CDR3 nucleotides read TGTGCCAGCAGCCAAGGGACTAGCGGGGGCGGGGAGACCCAGTACTTC.

This clone was observed once. V gene TRBV19 combines with J gene TRBJ1-5; D not resolved. With 1 base removed from V and 7 bases from J, the gap between germline ends came to 11 bases. The CDR3 runs 14 residues. Germline lookup yields CDR1 LNHDA and CDR2 SQIVND (reference sequence). The CDR3 DNA follows: TGTGCCAGTAGTATAGTGCCGGGGAACCAGCCCCAGCATTTT. It codes for CASSIVPGNQPQHF.

The chain uses TRBV7-8 and TRBJ2-7; 9 nucleotides line up with TRBD1. With V trimmed by 5 bases and J by 5 bases, 13 bases remained unmatched. This CDR3 has 16 amino acids. Germline values: CDR1 SGHVS, CDR2 FQNEAQ. CDR3 coding DNA: TGTGCCAGCAGCCCAAGGGATTGGGACAGGGTCAACGAGCAGTACTTC. The encoded protein is CASSPRDWDRVNEQYF.

This clone appeared a few times. J is TRBJ1-4 and V is TRBV20-1; no clear D gene. This CDR3 comprises 10 residues. Trimming removed 3 bases from V and 11 bases from J, with 7 bases in between. CDR1 and CDR2 from the germline V gene are DFQATT and SNEGSKA (reference sequence). In nucleotides, the CDR3 is TGCAGTGCTAGGTACGGGAAACTGTTTTTT. Encoded protein: CSARYGKLFF.

This clone was seen just once. Distinct nucleotide sequences in the sample also encode this CDR3. V and J are TRBV19 and TRBJ2-1, with 7 positions matching TRBD1. The CDR3 sequence is 14 residues long. Germline trimming cut 7 bases from V and 0 bases from J; bases unmatched to any gene: 3. CDR1 LNHDA and CDR2 SQIVND come from the germline V gene (reference sequence). The CDR3 loop reads CASTRDSSYNEQFF. For the CDR3, the DNA is TGTGCCAGTACCCGGGACAGCTCCTACAATGAGCAGTTCTTC.

This clone has just one count. The rearrangement links TRBV27 to TRBJ1-2, with D perhaps matching TRBD1 (6 bases). Trimming pared 4 bases from V and 5 bases from J, leaving 14 bases between. The CDR3 totals 14 residues. CDR1 and CDR2 (germline): MNHEY, SMNVEV (reference sequence). CDR3: CASSSRGPGYGYTF. The CDR3, as DNA: TGTGCCAGCAGTTCCAGGGGCCCCGGGTATGGCTACACCTTC.

J is TRBJ2-7 and V is TRBV2; TRBD2 aligns across 11 bases. V lost 3 bases, J lost 4 bases, and 5 bases stayed unmatched. CDR3 length equals 15 residues. Germline V lookup: CDR1 SNHLY, CDR2 FYNNEI. CDR3 loop: CASSENSGRVYEQYF. In nucleotides, the CDR3 is TGTGCCAGCAGTGAGAATAGCGGGAGGGTTTACGAGCAGTACTTC.

V gene TRBV5-1 combines with J gene TRBJ2-7, with a tentative D call TRBD1 (6 bases). The CDR3 has 15 residues. Per germline, CDR1 SGHRS and CDR2 YFSETQ. The V end lost 4 bases, the J end lost 4 bases, and 18 bases lay between the germline ends. CDR3 residues: CASSPTWDTEYEQYF. The CDR3 nucleotides are TGCGCCAGCAGCCCGACGTGGGACACCGAGTACGAGCAGTACTTC.

J is TRBJ2-1 and V is TRBV3-1 (or the pseudogene TRBV3-2); tentative D call: TRBD2 (6 bases). V lost 4 bases and J 0 bases, leaving 10 bases between the germline ends. The CDR3 has 15 amino acids. Germline loops: CDR1 LGHDT, CDR2 YNNKEL (reference sequence). This CDR3 reads CASSPGGTSYNEQFF. The CDR3, as DNA: TGTGCCAGCAGCCCCGGGGGTACCTCCTACAATGAGCAGTTCTTC.

The genes are TRBV11-2 and TRBJ2-2, with 10 nucleotides matching TRBD2. Germline V gene sequence: CDR1 SGHAT, CDR2 FQNNGV. With V trimmed by 1 base and J by 5 bases, 7 bases remained unmatched. The CDR3 runs to 17 residues. CDR3 region: CASSLGSLAGGTGELFF. For the CDR3, the DNA is TGTGCCAGCAGCTTAGGGTCTTTAGCGGGAGGTACCGGGGAGCTGTTTTTT.

The J gene is TRBJ2-7, the V gene TRBV10-1; the D gene is possibly TRBD2 (5 bases). The CDR3 length is 16 residues. Germline-derived CDR1 and CDR2 are WNHNN and SYGVQD (reference sequence). V lost 0 bases, J lost 2 bases, and 14 bases lay in between. CDR3 amino acids: CASSESILGSTYEQYF. In nucleotides, the CDR3 is TGCGCCAGCAGTGAGTCTATACTAGGTAGTACCTACGAGCAGTACTTC.

This clone is a singleton in its sample. The J gene is TRBJ1-5, the V gene TRBV19, with a weak D call TRBD1 (5 bases). The CDR3 contains 15 residues. The V gene lost 7 bases and the J gene lost 9 bases, with 22 bases spanning the gap. Germline CDR1 is LNHDA and CDR2 is SQIVND (reference sequence). In nucleotides, the CDR3 is TGTGCCAGTACCAATCCCGGACAAAACGGGGGGCCCCAGCATTTT. Its protein is CASTNPGQNGGPQHF. The full variable domain, in which reference TRBV19 and TRBJ1-5 provide the parts outside the CDR3, is DGGITQSPKYLFRKEGQNVTLSCEQNLNHDAMYWYRQDPGQGLRLIYYSQIVNDFQKGDIAEGYSVSREKKESFPLTVTSAQKNPTAFYLCASTNPGQNGGPQHFGDGTRLSIL.

This clone was counted a single time. The chain's CDR3 is CASSQHGQGGPEAFF. In DNA, the CDR3 is TGCGCCAGCAGCCAGCACGGACAGGGCGGCCCTGAAGCTTTCTTT. This sequence joins TRBV4-1 and TRBJ1-1; TRBD1 agrees at 8 bases. The CDR3 is 15 residues long. The V gene's germline CDR1 is MGHRA and CDR2 YSYEKL. Germline trimming cut 3 bases from V and 6 bases from J; bases unmatched to any gene: 9.

The chain is built from TRBV6-6 and TRBJ2-7, with TRBD1 matching over 7 bases. Losses at the gene ends were 6 bases for V and 9 bases for J; bases not matched to a gene: 11. This CDR3 has 13 amino acids. Germline V CDR1 and CDR2: MNHNY, SVGAGI (reference sequence). The CDR3 DNA reads TGTGCCAGCAGGTCCACAGGGGATGCCGTGCAGTACTTC. Protein product: CASRSTGDAVQYF.

The gene calls are TRBV4-1 and TRBJ2-7, with 9 nucleotides matching TRBD1. J was trimmed by 4 bases and V by 4 bases; bases with no gene match: 11. CDR3 length: 16 amino acids. The germline V gene has CDR1 MGHRA and CDR2 YSYEKL. The DNA for the CDR3 is TGCGCCAGCAGCCCGACGGCCGGGACAGGGACATACGAGCAGTACTTC. It codes for CASSPTAGTGTYEQYF.

V gene TRBV9 combines with J gene TRBJ2-1; D remains ambiguous. Trimming removed 0 bases at V and 3 bases at J, with 13 bases between. This CDR3 is 16 amino acids long. Germline assignment: CDR1 SGDLS and CDR2 YYNGEE. The CDR3: CASSVDGQLIYNEQFF. The CDR3 nucleotides read TGTGCCAGCAGCGTAGATGGGCAACTTATCTACAATGAGCAGTTCTTC.